This record concerns one T cell receptor (beta chain) sequence. Antigen unknown. This sample is drawn from a study of OX40 agonist ivuxolimab in advanced cancers. Data came from immunoSEQ multiplex PCR; TCRdb stores just in-frame clones and leaves some out. The table includes over 25,000 clones, roughly 90% detected once. Study conclusions and caveats: Mean expanded clone counts were higher in CD8+ than CD4+ T cells. Compared with others, partial responders at 0.1-3.0 mg/kg displayed clonal expansion among the lowest.

This receptor was identified in an adult with an advanced solid tumor such as melanoma, head and neck, liver or kidney cancer. The material sequenced was CD4+ or CD8+ T cells sorted from blood, taken in a trial of the OX40 agonist ivuxolimab.

CDR3 nucleotide sequence: TGTGCCAGCAGGGTCTATATGCTAAGCAATGAGCAGTTCTTC. Amino acids: CASRVYMLSNEQFF. The chain employs TRBV27 and TRBJ2-1; D gene ambiguous. CDR3 length: 14 amino acids. Germline CDR1 reads MNHEY; CDR2 reads SMNVEV (reference sequence). Between the trimmed V and J ends, which lost 6 bases and 6 bases, there was a span of 15 bases.